These 9 T cell receptor beta chains were sequenced from one sample in a study of T-cell memory formation after mild COVID-19. TCRdb fed the 5' RACE reads into MiXCR, producing one record per CDR3 protein. The repertoire includes 400,000 to 450,000 distinct CDR3 sequences, more than 15% of them detected once, and 20% to 25% sits in the top ten. Specimen: PBMCs or a T cell subset sorted from them (not recorded which). The receptors stem from a man aged 18 to 29 who had mild COVID-19 (a few samples of this study predate the infection). Cell type and time point are not known.

This clonotype was picked up a small number of times. The rearrangement uses TRBV6-6 and TRBJ1-2, with D hard to call. The CDR3 extends over 15 amino acids. V was clipped by 3 bases and J by 2 bases, with 13 bases between them. Germline values: CDR1 MNHNY, CDR2 SVGAGI (reference sequence). The chain's CDR3 is CASSYPWTENYGYTF. The CDR3 coding sequence is TGTGCCAGCAGTTATCCTTGGACGGAAAACTATGGCTACACCTTC.

In this sample, this clonotype turned up a few times. The V call is TRBV12-3 or TRBV12-4, the J call TRBJ1-2; D is possibly TRBD1 (5 bases). This CDR3 has 13 residues. With 8 bases removed from V and 2 bases from J, the gap between germline ends came to 12 bases. CDR3: CASGGLSNYGYTF. DNA for the CDR3: TGTGCCAGCGGGGGGTTATCAAACTATGGCTACACCTTC.

This clonotype was counted only a few times. The J gene is TRBJ2-7, the V gene TRBV30; D possibly corresponds to TRBD2 (5 bases). The CDR3 totals 13 residues. Germline V lookup: CDR1 GTSNPN, CDR2 SVGIG (reference sequence). V lost 1 base to trimming and J lost 3 bases, with 10 bases between them. DNA of the CDR3: TGTGCCTGGAGTGCTAGCTTCGGCTACGAGCAGTACTTC. This encodes CAWSASFGYEQYF.

V is TRBV2 and J is TRBJ2-3; D possibly matches TRBD1 or TRBD2 (5 bases each). The CDR3 runs to 13 residues. V was cut by 5 bases and J by 2 bases, with 8 bases left in between. Per germline, CDR1 SNHLY and CDR2 FYNNEI. CDR3 sequence: CASSRDATDTQYF. In DNA form, the CDR3 reads TGTGCCAGCAGTAGGGACGCCACAGATACGCAGTATTTT.

This clonotype showed up many times. This CDR3 is CASSSRQGTGELFF. For the CDR3, the DNA is TGTGCCAGCAGCTCCAGACAGGGTACCGGGGAGCTGTTTTTT. The chain links TRBV7-9 to TRBJ2-2; 7 nucleotides agree with TRBD1. The V segment lost 4 bases and the J segment 5 bases; nucleotides outside the gene matches: 4. The CDR3 length is 14 residues. Germline assignment: CDR1 SEHNR and CDR2 FQNEAQ (reference sequence).

The chain has TRBV2 and TRBJ2-7; no firm D call. The length of the CDR3 is 14 residues. Germline assignment: CDR1 SNHLY and CDR2 FYNNEI. With 7 bases removed from V and 2 bases from J, the gap between germline ends came to 15 bases. The CDR3 bases are TGTGCCAGCACCAAGGACCTGTCCCCCTACGAGCAGTACGTC. Amino acids: CASTKDLSPYEQYV.

This clonotype was observed once. This rearrangement joins TRBV3-1 to TRBJ2-5; D possibly corresponds to TRBD2 (7 bases). CDR1 LGHDT and CDR2 YNNKEL come from the germline V gene (reference sequence). The CDR3 totals 14 residues. Trimming stripped 7 bases from V and 2 bases from J, with 14 bases between. DNA of the CDR3: TGTGCCAGCACCTTGGGGGGGCCTCAAGAGACCCAGTACTTC. Protein: CASTLGGPQETQYF.

V and J are TRBV13 and TRBJ2-3; a weak D match, TRBD1 (5 bases). Looked up from germline, CDR1 is PRHDT and CDR2 is FYEKMQ (reference sequence). The CDR3 is made up of 13 amino acids. V was trimmed by 5 bases and J by 3 bases, leaving 9 bases between them. CDR3 in DNA: TGTGCCAGCAGCCGGACACCTACAGATACGCAGTATTTT. Protein product: CASSRTPTDTQYF.

V gene TRBV6-2 or TRBV6-3 combines with J gene TRBJ1-4; no reliable D call. This CDR3 has 16 amino acids. Germline CDR1 MNHEY, CDR2 SVGEGT. V was shortened by 0 bases and J by 8 bases, with 16 bases between the two germline ends. The CDR3 loop reads CASSYSRISLGEKLFF. In DNA, the CDR3 is TGTGCCAGCAGTTACTCGAGGATTTCGCTGGGGGAAAAACTGTTTTTT.